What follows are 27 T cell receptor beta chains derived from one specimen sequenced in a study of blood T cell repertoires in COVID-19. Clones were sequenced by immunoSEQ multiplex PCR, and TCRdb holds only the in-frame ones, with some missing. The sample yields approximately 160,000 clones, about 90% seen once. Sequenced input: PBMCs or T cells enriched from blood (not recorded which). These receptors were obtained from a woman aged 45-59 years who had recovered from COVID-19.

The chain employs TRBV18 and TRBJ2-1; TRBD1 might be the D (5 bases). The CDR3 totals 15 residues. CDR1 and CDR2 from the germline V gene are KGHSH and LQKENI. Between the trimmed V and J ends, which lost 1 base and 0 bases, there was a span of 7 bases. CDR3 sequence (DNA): TGTGCCAGCTCACCACAGGGGTACTCCTACAATGAGCAGTTCTTC. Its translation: CASSPQGYSYNEQFF.

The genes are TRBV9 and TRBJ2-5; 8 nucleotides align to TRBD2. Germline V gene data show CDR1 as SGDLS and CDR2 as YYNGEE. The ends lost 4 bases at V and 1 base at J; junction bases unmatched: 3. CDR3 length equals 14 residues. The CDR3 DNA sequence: TGTGCCAGCAGCCCCGGGACTAGCCAAGAGACCCAGTACTTC. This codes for CASSPGTSQETQYF.

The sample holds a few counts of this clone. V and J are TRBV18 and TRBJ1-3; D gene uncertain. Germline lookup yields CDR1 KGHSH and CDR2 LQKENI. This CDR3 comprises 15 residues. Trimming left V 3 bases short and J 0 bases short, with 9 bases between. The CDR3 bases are TGTGCCAGCTCACCTGGAGGAAACTCTGGAAACACCATATATTTT. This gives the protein CASSPGGNSGNTIYF. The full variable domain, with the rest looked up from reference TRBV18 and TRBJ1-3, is NAGVMQNPRHLVRRRGQEARLRCSPMKGHSHVYWYRQLPEEGLKFMVYLQKENIIDESGMPKERFSAEFPKEGPSILRIQQVVRGDSAAYFCASSPGGNSGNTIYFGEGSWLTVV.

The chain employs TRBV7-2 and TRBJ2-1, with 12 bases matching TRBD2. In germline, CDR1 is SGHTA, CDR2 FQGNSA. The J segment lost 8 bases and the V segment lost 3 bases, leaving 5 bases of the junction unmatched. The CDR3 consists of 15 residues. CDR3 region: CASSFRTSGNDEQFF. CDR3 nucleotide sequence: TGTGCCAGCAGCTTTCGGACTAGCGGGAATGATGAGCAGTTCTTC.

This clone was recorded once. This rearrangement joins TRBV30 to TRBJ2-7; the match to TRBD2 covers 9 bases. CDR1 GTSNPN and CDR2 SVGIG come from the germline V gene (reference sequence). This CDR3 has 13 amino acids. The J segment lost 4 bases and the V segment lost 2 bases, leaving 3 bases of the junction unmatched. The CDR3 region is CAWSTGLAYEQYF. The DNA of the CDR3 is TGTGCCTGGAGTACCGGACTAGCGTACGAGCAGTACTTC. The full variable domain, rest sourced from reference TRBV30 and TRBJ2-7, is SQTIHQWPATLVQPVGSPLSLECTVEGTSNPNLYWYRQAAGRGLQLLFYSVGIGQISSEVPQNLSASRPQDRQFILSSKKLLLSDSGFYLCAWSTGLAYEQYFGPGTRLTVT.

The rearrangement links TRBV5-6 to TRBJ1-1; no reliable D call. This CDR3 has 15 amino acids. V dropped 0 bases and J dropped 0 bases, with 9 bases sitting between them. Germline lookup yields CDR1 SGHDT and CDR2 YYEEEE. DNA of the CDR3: TGTGCCAGCAGCTTGGTGCAGATTTTGAACACTGAAGCTTTCTTT. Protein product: CASSLVQILNTEAFF.

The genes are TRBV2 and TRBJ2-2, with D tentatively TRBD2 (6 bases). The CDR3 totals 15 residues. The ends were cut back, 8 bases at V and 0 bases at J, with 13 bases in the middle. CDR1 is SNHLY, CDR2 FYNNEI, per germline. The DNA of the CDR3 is TGTGCCAGCTGGGCGGGGAACGCGAACACCGGGGAGCTGTTTTTT. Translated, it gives CASWAGNANTGELFF.

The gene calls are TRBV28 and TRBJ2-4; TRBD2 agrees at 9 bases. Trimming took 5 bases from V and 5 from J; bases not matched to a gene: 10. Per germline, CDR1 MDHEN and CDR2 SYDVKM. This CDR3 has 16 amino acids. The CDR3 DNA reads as TGTGCCAGCAGTACCCCTTCTGGCGGGAGGGAAAACATTCAGTACTTC. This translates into CASSTPSGGRENIQYF.

Written as DNA, the CDR3 is TGTGCCAGCAGTTTATCCCACCGGGACAGGGGCCGCTCCGTCCCTTATAGCAATCAGCCCCAGCATTTT. Protein product: CASSLSHRDRGRSVPYSNQPQHF. The chain has TRBV27 and TRBJ1-5; 10 bases match TRBD1. Germline V gives CDR1 MNHEY, CDR2 SMNVEV (reference sequence). The CDR3 is made up of 23 amino acids. V was pared by 0 bases and J by 0 bases, with 20 bases of the junction left unmatched.

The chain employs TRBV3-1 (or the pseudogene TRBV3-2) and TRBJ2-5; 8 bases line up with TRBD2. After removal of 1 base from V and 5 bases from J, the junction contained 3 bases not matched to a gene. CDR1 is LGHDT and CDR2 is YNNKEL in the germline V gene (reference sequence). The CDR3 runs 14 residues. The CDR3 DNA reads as TGTGCCAGCAGCCAAGGCGGCGGGAGGGAGACCCAGTACTTC. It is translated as CASSQGGGRETQYF.

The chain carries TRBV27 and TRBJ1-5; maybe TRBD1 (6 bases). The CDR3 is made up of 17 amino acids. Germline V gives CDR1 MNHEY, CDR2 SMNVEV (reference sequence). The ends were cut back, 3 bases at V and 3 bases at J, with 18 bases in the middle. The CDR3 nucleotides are TGTGCCAGCAGTTTCAGGGGCAGGGGACCACCCAATCAGCCCCAGCATTTT. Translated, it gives CASSFRGRGPPNQPQHF.

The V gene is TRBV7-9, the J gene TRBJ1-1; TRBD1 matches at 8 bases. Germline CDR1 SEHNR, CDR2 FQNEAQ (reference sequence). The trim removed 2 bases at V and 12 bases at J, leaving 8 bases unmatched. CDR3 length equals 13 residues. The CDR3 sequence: CASSLPDRASSFF. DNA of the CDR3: TGTGCCAGCAGCTTACCGGACAGGGCTTCTTCTTTCTTT.

For the CDR3, the DNA is TGTGCCAGCAGCTTAGGACTAGCGTACCCTGAGCAGTTCTTC. Residues: CASSLGLAYPEQFF. This chain links TRBV7-2 with TRBJ2-1; TRBD2 aligns across 8 bases. V dropped 1 base and J dropped 9; count of bases not matched to a gene: 5. CDR1 and CDR2 from the germline V gene are SGHTA and FQGNSA. This CDR3 region has 14 residues.

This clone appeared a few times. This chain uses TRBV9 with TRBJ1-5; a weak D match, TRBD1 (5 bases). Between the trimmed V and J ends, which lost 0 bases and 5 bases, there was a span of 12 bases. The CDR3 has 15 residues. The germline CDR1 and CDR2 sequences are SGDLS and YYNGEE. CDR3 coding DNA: TGTGCCAGCAGCGTAGCCGACAGCCCCTATCAGCCCCAGCATTTT. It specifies CASSVADSPYQPQHF.

CDR3 protein: CASSPSVDGRAYSQETQYF. The CDR3 coding sequence is TGTGCCAGCAGCCCATCCGTTGACGGGAGGGCCTATAGCCAAGAGACCCAGTACTTC. V gene TRBV9 combines with J gene TRBJ2-5; TRBD2 matches 8 bases. V lost 4 bases, J lost 1 base, and 18 bases stayed unmatched. This CDR3 region has 19 residues. CDR1 and CDR2 (germline): SGDLS, YYNGEE.

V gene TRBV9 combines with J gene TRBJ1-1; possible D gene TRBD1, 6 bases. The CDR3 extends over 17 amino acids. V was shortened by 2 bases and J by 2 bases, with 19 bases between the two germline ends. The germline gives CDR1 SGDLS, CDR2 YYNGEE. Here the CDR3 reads CASSVTSGAGGNTEAFF. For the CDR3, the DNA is TGTGCCAGCAGCGTCACCTCAGGGGCGGGGGGTAACACTGAAGCTTTCTTT.

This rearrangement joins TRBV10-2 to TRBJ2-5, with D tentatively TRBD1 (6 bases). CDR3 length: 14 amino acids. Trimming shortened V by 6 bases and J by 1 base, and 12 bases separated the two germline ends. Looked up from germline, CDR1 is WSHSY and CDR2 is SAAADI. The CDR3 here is CASRKGQLQETQYF. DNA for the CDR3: TGCGCCAGCAGAAAGGGACAACTCCAAGAGACCCAGTACTTC.

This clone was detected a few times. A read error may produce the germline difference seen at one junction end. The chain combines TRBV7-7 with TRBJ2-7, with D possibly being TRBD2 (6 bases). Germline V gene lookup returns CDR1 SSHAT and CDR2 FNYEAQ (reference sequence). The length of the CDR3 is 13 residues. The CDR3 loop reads CASSLDVGREKYF. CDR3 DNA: TGTGCTAGCAGCCTAGACGTAGGACGGGAGAAGTACTTC.

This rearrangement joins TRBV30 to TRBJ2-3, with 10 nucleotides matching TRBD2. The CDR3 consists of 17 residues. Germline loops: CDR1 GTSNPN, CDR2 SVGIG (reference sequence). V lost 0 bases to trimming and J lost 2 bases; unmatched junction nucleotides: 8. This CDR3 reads CAWSVARTSGYTDTQYF. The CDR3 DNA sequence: TGTGCCTGGAGTGTTGCCCGGACTAGCGGCTACACAGATACGCAGTATTTT.

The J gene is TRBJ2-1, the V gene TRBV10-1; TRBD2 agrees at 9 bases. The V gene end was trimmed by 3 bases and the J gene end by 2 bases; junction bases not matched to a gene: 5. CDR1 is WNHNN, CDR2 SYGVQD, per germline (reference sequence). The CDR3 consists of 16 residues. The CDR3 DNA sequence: TGCGCCAGCAGTGAAGGCGGGAGGGCCCCCTACAATGAGCAGTTCTTC. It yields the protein CASSEGGRAPYNEQFF.

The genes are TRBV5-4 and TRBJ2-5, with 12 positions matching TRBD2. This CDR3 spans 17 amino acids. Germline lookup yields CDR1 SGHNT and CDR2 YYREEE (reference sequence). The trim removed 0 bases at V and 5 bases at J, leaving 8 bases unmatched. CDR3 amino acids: CASSLGGLAGSGETQYF. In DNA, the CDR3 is TGTGCCAGCAGCTTGGGGGGACTAGCGGGCTCCGGGGAGACCCAGTACTTC.

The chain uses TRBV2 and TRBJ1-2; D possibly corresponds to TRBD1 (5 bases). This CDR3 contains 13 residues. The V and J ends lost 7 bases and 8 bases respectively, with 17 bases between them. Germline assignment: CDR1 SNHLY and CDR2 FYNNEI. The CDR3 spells CASTSAGVGGYTF. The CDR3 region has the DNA TGTGCCAGCACAAGCGCGGGGGTAGGGGGCTACACCTTC.

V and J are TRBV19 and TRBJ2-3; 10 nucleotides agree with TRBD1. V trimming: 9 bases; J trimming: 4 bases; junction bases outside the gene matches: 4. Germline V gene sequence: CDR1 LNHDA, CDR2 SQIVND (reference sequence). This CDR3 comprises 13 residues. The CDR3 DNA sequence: TGTGCCAGCCGGGACAGGGGCCCAGATACGCAGTATTTT. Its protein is CASRDRGPDTQYF. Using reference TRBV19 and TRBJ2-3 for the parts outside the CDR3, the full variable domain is DGGITQSPKYLFRKEGQNVTLSCEQNLNHDAMYWYRQDPGQGLRLIYYSQIVNDFQKGDIAEGYSVSREKKESFPLTVTSAQKNPTAFYLCASRDRGPDTQYFGPGTRLTVL.

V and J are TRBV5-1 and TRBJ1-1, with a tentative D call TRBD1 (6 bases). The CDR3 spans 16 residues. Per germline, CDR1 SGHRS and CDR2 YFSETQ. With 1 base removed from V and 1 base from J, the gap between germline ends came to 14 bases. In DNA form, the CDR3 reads TGCGCCAGCAGCTTGAGTTTCGACAGGCGGAACACTGAAGCTTTCTTT. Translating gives CASSLSFDRRNTEAFF.

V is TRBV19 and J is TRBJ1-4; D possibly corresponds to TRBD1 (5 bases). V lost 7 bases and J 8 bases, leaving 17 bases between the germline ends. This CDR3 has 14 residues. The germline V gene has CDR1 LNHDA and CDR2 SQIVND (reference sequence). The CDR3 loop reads CASTNGGLSEKLFF. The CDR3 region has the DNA TGTGCCAGTACCAACGGGGGTTTAAGCGAAAAACTGTTTTTT.

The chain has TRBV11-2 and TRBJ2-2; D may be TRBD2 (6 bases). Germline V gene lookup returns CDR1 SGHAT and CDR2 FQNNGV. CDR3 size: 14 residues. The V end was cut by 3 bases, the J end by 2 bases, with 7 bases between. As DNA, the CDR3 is TGTGCCAGCAGCTTGGGGGGAAACACCGGGGAGCTGTTTTTT. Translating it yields CASSLGGNTGELFF.

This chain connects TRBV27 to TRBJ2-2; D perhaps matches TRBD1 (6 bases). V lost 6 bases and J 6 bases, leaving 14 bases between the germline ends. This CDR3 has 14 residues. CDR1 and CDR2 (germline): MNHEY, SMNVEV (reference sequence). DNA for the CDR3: TGTGCCAGCAGCCCACAGGGTATGCCCGGGGAGCTGTTTTTT. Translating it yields CASSPQGMPGELFF.